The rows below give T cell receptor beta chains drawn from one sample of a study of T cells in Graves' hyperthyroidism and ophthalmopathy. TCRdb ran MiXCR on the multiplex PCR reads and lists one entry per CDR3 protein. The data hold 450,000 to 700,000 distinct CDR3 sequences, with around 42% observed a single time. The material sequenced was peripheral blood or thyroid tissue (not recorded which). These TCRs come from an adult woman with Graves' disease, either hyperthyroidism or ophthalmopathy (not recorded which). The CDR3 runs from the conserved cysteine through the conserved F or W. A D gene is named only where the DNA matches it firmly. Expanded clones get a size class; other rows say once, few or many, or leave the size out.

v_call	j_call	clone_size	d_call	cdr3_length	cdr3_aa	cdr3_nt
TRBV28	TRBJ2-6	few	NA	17	CASSFSRGWTGANVLTF	TGTGCCAGCAGTTTCAGTCGGGGGTGGACTGGGGCCAACGTCCTGACTTTC
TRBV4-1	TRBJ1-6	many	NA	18	CASSLSQGRSSYNSPLHF	TGCGCCAGCAGCCTCTCTCAGGGCCGGAGCTCCTATAATTCACCCCTCCACTTT
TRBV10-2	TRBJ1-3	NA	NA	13	CASRTTNVDTIYF	TGCGCCAGCAGGACTACTAATGTGGACACCATATATTTT
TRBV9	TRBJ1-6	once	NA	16	CASRVSSGAQGSPLHF	TGTGCCAGTAGAGTATCCTCGGGGGCCCAAGGGTCCCCCCTCCACTTT
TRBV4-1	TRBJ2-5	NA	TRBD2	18	CASSQEAGGGTSGETQYF	TGTGCCAGCAGCCAAGAAGCCGGTGGGGGGACTAGCGGGGAGACCCAGTACTTC
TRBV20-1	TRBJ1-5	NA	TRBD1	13	CSAGQDGEEPQHF	TGCAGTGCTGGACAGGACGGGGAGGAGCCCCAGCATTTT
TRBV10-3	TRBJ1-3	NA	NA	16	CAISEGQGSTGNTIYF	TGTGCCATCAGTGAGGGTCAGGGATCAACTGGAAACACCATATATTTT
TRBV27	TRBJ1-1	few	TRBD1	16	CASSSRNRGYITEAFF	TGTGCCAGCAGTTCGCGAAACAGGGGGTATATCACTGAAGCTTTCTTT
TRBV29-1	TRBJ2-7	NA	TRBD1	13	CSVVRTGSYEQYF	TGCAGCGTTGTACGGACAGGGTCCTACGAGCAGTACTTC
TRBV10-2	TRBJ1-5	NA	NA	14	CAAWPGAGNQPQHF	TGCGCCGCTTGGCCAGGGGCAGGGAATCAGCCCCAGCATTTT
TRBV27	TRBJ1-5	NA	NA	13	CASSLYWDQPQHF	TGTGCCAGCAGTTTATATTGGGATCAGCCCCAGCATTTT
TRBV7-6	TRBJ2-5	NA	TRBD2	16	CASSLGGTRGAETQYF	TGTGCCAGCAGCTTAGGAGGGACTAGGGGCGCAGAGACCCAGTACTTC
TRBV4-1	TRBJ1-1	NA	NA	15	CASSQGLGRGPEAFF	TGCGCCAGCAGCCAAGGATTGGGGAGGGGCCCTGAAGCTTTCTTT
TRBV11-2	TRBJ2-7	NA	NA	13	CASHNTETYEQYF	TGTGCCAGCCACAATACAGAGACCTACGAGCAGTACTTC
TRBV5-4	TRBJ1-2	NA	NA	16	CASSLAAWSANYGHTF	TGCGCCAGCAGCTTGGCCGCGTGGTCAGCTAACTATGGCCACACCTTC
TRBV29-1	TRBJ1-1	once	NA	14	CSVVGRQFHTEAFF	TGCAGCGTTGTGGGCAGACAATTTCACACTGAAGCTTTCTTT
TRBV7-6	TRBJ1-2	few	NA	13	CASSPGPTSGNSF	TGTGCCAGCAGCCCCGGTCCGACTAGCGGCAACTCCTTC
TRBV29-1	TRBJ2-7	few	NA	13	CSARQALTYEQYF	TGCAGCGCAAGGCAGGCCTTAACCTACGAGCAGTACTTC
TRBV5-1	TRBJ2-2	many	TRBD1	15	CASGNGQGFTGELFF	TGCGCCAGTGGGAACGGACAGGGGTTCACCGGGGAGCTGTTTTTT
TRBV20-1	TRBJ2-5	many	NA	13	CSASGLGGETQYF	TGCAGTGCTAGTGGGTTGGGCGGGGAGACCCAGTACTTC
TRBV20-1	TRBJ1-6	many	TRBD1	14	CSASPRDSNSPLHF	TGCAGTGCTAGCCCCCGGGACAGTAATTCACCCCTCCACTTT
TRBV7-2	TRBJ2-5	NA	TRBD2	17	CASRRPLVAGGVETQYF	TGTGCCAGCAGGCGACCCCTAGTAGCGGGAGGGGTGGAGACCCAGTACTTC
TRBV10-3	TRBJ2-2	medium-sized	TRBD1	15	CAISFGQGITGELFF	TGTGCCATCAGTTTTGGACAGGGGATCACCGGGGAGCTGTTTTTT
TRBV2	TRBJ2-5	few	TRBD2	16	CASSPGLAGPQETQYF	TGTGCCAGCAGCCCGGGACTAGCGGGCCCCCAAGAGACCCAGTACTTC
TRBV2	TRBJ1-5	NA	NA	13	CASNEAGRGPQHF	TGTGCCAGCAATGAAGCGGGGCGGGGGCCCCAGCATTTT
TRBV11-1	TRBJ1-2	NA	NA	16	CASSLAPIGQGLGYTF	TGTGCCAGCAGCTTAGCCCCAATCGGGCAGGGCCTTGGCTACACCTTC
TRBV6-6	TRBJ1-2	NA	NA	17	CASSGDSKGSSNYGYTF	TGTGCCAGCAGCGGAGACTCAAAGGGATCAAGCAACTATGGCTACACCTTC
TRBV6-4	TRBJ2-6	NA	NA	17	CASSDSTGDTGANVLTF	TGTGCCAGCAGTGACTCGACGGGGGACACTGGTGCCAACGTCCTGACTTTC
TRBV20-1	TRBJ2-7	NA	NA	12	CSGASGSLEQYF	TGCAGTGGCGCCTCAGGGTCCTTGGAGCAGTACTTC
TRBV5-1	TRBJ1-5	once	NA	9	CASSLDMYW	TGCGCCAGCAGCTTGGATATGTATTGG
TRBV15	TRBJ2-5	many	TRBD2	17	CATSRGRPSGSRETQYF	TGTGCCACCAGCAGAGGAAGGCCTAGCGGGAGCCGGGAGACCCAGTACTTC
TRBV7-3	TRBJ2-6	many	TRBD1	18	CASSLPGQGAFGANVLTF	TGTGCCAGCAGCTTACCGGGACAGGGGGCATTTGGGGCCAACGTCCTGACTTTC
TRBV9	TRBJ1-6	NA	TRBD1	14	CASSADRGDSPLHF	TGTGCCAGCAGCGCCGACAGGGGGGACTCACCCCTCCACTTT